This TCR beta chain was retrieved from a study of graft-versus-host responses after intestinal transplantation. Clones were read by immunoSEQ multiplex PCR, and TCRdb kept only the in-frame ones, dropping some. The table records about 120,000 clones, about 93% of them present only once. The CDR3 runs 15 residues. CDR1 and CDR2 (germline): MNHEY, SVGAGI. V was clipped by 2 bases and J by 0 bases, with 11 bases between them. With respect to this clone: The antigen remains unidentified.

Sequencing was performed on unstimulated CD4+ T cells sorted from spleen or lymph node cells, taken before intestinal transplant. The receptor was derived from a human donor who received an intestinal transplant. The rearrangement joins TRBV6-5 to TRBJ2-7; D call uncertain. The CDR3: CASSYGRAASYEQYF. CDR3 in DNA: TGTGCCAGCAGTTACGGACGGGCAGCCTCCTACGAGCAGTACTTC.